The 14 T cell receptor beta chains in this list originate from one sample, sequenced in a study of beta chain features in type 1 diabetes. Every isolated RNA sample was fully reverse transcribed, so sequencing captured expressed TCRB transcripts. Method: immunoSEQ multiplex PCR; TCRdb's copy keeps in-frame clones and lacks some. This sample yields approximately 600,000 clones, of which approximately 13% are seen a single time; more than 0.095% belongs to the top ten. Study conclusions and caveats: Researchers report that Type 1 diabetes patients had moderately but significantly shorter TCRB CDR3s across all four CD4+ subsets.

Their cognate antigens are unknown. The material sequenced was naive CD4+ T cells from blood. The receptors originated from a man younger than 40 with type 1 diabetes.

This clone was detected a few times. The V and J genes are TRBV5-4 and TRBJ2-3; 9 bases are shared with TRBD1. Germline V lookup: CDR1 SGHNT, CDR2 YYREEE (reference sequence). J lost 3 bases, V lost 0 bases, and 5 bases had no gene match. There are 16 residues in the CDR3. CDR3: CASSLGYRGQTDTQYF. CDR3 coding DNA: TGTGCCAGCAGCTTGGGTTACAGGGGGCAGACAGATACGCAGTATTTT.

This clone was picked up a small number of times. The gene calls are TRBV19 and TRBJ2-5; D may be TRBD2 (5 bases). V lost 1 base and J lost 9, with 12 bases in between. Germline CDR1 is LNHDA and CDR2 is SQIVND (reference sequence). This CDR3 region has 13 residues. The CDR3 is CASSIGYDGAQYF. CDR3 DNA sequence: TGTGCCAGTAGTATAGGGTATGACGGGGCCCAGTACTTC.

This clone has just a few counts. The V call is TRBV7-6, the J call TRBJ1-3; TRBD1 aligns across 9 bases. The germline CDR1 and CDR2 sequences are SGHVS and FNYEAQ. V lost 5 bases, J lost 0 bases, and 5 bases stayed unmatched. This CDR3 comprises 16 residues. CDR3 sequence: CASSRGTGSSGNTIYF. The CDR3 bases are TGTGCCAGCAGCAGAGGGACAGGGTCCTCTGGAAACACCATATATTTT.

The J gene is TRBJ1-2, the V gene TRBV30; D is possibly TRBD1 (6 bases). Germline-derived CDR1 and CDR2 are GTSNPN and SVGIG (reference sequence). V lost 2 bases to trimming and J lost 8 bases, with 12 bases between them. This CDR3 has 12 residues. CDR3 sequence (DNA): TGTGCCTGGAGTCGGGACACATGGGGCTACACCTTC. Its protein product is CAWSRDTWGYTF.

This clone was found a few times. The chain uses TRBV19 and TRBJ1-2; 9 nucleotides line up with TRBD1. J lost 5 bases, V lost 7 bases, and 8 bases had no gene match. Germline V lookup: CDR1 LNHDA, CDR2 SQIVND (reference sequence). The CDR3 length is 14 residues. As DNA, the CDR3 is TGTGCCAGTACCCCGGGACAGGGACTGTATGGCTACACCTTC. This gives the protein CASTPGQGLYGYTF.

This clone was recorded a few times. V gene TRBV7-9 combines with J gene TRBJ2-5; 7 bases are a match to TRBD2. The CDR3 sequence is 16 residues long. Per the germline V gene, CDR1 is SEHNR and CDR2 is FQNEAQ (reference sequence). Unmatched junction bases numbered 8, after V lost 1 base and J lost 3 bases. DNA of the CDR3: TGTGCCAGCAGCTTAGGTATAAGCGGGGCGGAAGAGACCCAGTACTTC. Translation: CASSLGISGAEETQYF. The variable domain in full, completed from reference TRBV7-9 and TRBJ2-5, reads DTGVSQNPRHKITKRGQNVTFRCDPISEHNRLYWYRQTLGQGPEFLTYFQNEAQLEKSRLLSDRFSAERPKGSFSTLEIQRTEQGDSAMYLCASSLGISGAEETQYFGPGTRLLVL.

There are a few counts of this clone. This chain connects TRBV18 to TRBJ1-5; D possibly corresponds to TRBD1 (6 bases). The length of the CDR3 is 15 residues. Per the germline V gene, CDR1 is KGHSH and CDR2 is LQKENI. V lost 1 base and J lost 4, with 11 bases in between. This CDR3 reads CASSPRGTPNQPQHF. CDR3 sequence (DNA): TGTGCCAGCTCACCACGCGGGACACCGAATCAGCCCCAGCATTTT.

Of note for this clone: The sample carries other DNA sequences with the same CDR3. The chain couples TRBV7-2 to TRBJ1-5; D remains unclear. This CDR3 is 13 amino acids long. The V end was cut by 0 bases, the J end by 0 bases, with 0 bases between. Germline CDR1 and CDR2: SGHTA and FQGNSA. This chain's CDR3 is CASSLASNQPQHF. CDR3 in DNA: TGTGCCAGCAGCTTAGCTAGCAATCAGCCCCAGCATTTT.

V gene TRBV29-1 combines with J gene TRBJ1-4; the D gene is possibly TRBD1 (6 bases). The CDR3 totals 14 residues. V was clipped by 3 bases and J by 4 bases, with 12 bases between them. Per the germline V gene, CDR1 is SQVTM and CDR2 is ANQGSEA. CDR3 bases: TGCAGCGTTGAGAGGGGACAAGATAATGAAAAACTGTTTTTT. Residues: CSVERGQDNEKLFF.

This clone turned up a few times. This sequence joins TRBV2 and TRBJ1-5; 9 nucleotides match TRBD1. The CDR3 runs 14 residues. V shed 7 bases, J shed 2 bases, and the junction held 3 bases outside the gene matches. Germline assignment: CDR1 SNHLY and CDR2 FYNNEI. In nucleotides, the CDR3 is TGTGCCAGCACCCGGGACAGGGGCAATCAGCCCCAGCATTTT. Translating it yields CASTRDRGNQPQHF.

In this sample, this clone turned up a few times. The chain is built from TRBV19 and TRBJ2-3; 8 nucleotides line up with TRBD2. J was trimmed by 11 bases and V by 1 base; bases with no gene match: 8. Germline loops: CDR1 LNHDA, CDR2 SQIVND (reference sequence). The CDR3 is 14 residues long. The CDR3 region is CASSIGHSGVEQYF. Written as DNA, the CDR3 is TGTGCCAGTAGTATAGGACATAGCGGGGTCGAGCAGTATTTT. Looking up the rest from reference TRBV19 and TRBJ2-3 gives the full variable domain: DGGITQSPKYLFRKEGQNVTLSCEQNLNHDAMYWYRQDPGQGLRLIYYSQIVNDFQKGDIAEGYSVSREKKESFPLTVTSAQKNPTAFYLCASSIGHSGVEQYFGPGTRLTVL.

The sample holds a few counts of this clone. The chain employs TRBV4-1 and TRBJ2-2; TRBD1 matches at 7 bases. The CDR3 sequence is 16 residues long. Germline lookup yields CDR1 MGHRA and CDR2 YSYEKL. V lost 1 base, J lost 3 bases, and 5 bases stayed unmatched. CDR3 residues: CASSQGRQGYTGELFF. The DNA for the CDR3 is TGCGCCAGCAGCCAAGGAAGACAGGGTTACACCGGGGAGCTGTTTTTT.

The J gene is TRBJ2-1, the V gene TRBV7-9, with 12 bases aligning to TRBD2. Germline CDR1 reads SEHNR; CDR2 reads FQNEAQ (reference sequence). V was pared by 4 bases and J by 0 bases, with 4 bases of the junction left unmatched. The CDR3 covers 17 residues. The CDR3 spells CASSSQGLAGSYNEQFF. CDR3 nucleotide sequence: TGTGCCAGCAGCTCCCAGGGACTAGCGGGCTCCTACAATGAGCAGTTCTTC.

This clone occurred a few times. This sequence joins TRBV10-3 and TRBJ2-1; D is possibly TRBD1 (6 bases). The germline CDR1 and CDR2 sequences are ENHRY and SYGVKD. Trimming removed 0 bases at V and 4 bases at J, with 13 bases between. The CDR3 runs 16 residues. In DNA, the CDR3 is TGTGCCATCAGTGAGTCGAAAGGGGGAAGATACAATGAGCAGTTCTTC. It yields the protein CAISESKGGRYNEQFF.